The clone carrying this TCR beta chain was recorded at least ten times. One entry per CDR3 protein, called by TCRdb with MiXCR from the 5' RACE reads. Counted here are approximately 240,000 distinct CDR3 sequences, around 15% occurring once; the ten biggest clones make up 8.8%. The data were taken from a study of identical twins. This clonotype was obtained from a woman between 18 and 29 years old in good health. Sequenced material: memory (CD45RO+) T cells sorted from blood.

Written as DNA, the CDR3 is TGTGCCAGCAGCCCGGTTCCAACCACTAAAGAGACCCAGTACTTC. It codes for CASSPVPTTKETQYF. The genes are TRBV5-6 and TRBJ2-5; D uncertain. The CDR3 has 15 residues. Germline V gene lookup returns CDR1 SGHDT and CDR2 YYEEEE. With 4 bases removed from V and 3 bases from J, the gap between germline ends came to 16 bases.